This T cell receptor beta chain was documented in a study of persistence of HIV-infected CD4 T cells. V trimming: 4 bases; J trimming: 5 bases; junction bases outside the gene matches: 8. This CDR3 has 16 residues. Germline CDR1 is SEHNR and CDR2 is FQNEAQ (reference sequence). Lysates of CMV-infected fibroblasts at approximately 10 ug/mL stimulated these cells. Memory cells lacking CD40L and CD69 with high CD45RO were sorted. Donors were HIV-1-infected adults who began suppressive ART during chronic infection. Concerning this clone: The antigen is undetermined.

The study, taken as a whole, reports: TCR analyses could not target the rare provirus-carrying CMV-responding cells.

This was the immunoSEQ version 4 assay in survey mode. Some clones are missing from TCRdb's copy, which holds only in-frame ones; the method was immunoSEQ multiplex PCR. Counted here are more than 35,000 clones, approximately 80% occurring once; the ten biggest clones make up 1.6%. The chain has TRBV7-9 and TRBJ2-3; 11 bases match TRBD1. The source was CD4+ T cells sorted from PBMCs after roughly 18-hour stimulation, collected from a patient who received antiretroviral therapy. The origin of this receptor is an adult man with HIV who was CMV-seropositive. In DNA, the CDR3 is TGTGCCAGCAGCTACAGGACAGGGGGCTCCGGAGATACGCAGTATTTT. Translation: CASSYRTGGSGDTQYF.